This T cell receptor (beta chain) was obtained from a study of vaccination effects on CD4 cells after COVID-19. Notes on this clone: What it binds is not known.

The J segment lost 3 bases and the V segment lost 8 bases, leaving 5 bases of the junction unmatched. The V gene's germline CDR1 is SNHLY and CDR2 FYNNEI. CDR3 length: 13 residues. Produced via immunoSEQ multiplex PCR; TCRdb's table is partial and in-frame only. The repertoire holds 50,000 to 60,000 clones, with around three quarters as singletons. Isolating CD4+ T cells followed around nine days of culture. Sequenced material: CD4+ T cells from PBMCs cultured without peptide, taken before COVID-19 vaccination. The V and J genes are TRBV2 and TRBJ2-5, with 8 bases identical to TRBD1. This TCR came from a human donor who received a COVID-19 vaccine. CDR3 sequence (DNA): TGTGCCAGCGGTAGACAGGGGAAAGAGACCCAGTACTTC. This sequence encodes CASGRQGKETQYF.